This T cell receptor beta chain was identified during a study of blood T cell repertoires in COVID-19 (dated by TCRdb to 2020 to 2021). Study-wide context: Samples from collaborators originated in the United States, Italy and Spain and spanned both the acute and convalescent phases of COVID-19. The prospective study material was composed of cDNA or gDNA derived from T cells, B-cell-depleted T cells, or PBMCs. Subjects who had been exposed to COVID-19, were actively infected with it, or had recovered from it provided the deeply sampled blood TCRbeta repertoires that made up the dataset. A freely available public database, intended as a resource for researchers studying the immune response to SARS-CoV-2, is where the repertoires were released. The samples were drawn from two sources: the first 160 participants of the ongoing ImmuneRACE study, and over 1,000 subjects contributed by 6 global collaborators. The sample metadata nearly always contained a de-identified subject ID, COVID-19 status, age in years and sex. Where available, HLA class I and class II types were taken from metadata supplied by the sample provider and were not determined by assay-based typing.

TCRbeta CDR3 regions were amplified from genomic DNA using the immunoSEQ Assay, a bias-controlled multiplex PCR. The source study handled its data this way. Within the assay, amplification of reference gene primers was used to estimate how many nucleated cells each sample contained. To quantify the absolute abundance of each unique TCRbeta CDR3 rearrangement, sequence reads were collapsed and filtered. For each sample, productive Simpson clonality was calculated as the square root of Simpson's diversity index across productive rearrangements. What TCRdb holds here is the immuneACCESS table cut down to in-frame rearrangements. Part of the clones is not present; checked against another copy, under half of the missing clones reflect an unresolved V gene, and the others are unexplained. That table gives V, J and clone size, and the DNA gave D and trimming. In all, the sample holds about 490,000 clones, and approximately 83% of those were seen once. The top ten clonotypes cover approximately 2.9% of the sample.

V loses 4 bases, J loses 0 bases, and the germline ends lie 14 bases apart. Reading from cysteine to phenylalanine, the CDR3 counts 16 amino acids. The retained sequence is limited to the CDR3, 48 bases, with the frame set at the first base. From a lookup of the germline V gene (reference sequence), CDR1 and CDR2 are SGHNT and YYREEE. Points the paper makes about the study in general: How much clinical and demographic metadata was included differed by source and by participant, and the metadata was provided uncurated.

Note on this clone: Its target antigen remains unknown. No per-base quality is available; no much larger clone lies one base away.

Collaborating institutions collected whole blood in K2EDTA tubes following their own protocols. For TCRbeta analysis, collaborator samples were shipped as frozen whole blood, as isolated PBMCs, or as DNA extracted from either sample type. Recombination joined TRBV5-4 with TRBJ2-1; the D gene is possibly TRBD1, with 5 bases matching. This sequence was found in a human donor in a cohort sampled during active COVID-19. Sample: peripheral blood. The DNA sequence reads TGTGCCAGCAGCACCAAAGGGGCGGCCTCCTACAATGAGCAGTTCTTC. The encoded protein is CASSTKGAASYNEQFF.